One sample yielded the 26 T cell receptor beta chains listed below, sequenced in a study of blood T cell repertoires in COVID-19. Clones were sequenced by immunoSEQ multiplex PCR, and TCRdb holds only the in-frame ones, with some missing. The sample comprises about 280,000 clones, approximately 81% of which are singletons, and under 3% rests with the top ten. The sample was PBMCs or T cells enriched from blood (not recorded which). These receptor sequences come from a woman between 50 and 59 years old who had recovered from COVID-19.

The chain recombines TRBV25-1 with TRBJ1-2; the match to TRBD1 covers 9 bases. Germline CDR1 reads MGHDK; CDR2 reads SYGVNS. The ends lost 3 bases at V and 8 bases at J; junction bases unmatched: 16. This CDR3 comprises 17 residues. CDR3 protein: CASSEPPWDRVRKGYTF. In nucleotides, the CDR3 is TGTGCCAGCAGTGAGCCACCTTGGGACAGGGTACGGAAGGGCTACACCTTC.

The gene calls are TRBV19 and TRBJ2-3; 10 bases agree with TRBD2. From germline, CDR1 is LNHDA and CDR2 SQIVND (reference sequence). This CDR3 spans 16 amino acids. V trimming: 2 bases; J trimming: 4 bases; junction bases outside the gene matches: 6. CDR3 DNA: TGTGCCAGTAGTATAATCACTAGCGGGACCGCAGATACGCAGTATTTT. Translated: CASSIITSGTADTQYF.

The chain couples TRBV14 to TRBJ2-5; 15 bases are shared with TRBD2. Losses at the gene ends were 7 bases for V and 4 bases for J; bases not matched to a gene: 10. Germline V lookup: CDR1 SGHDN, CDR2 FVKESK. The CDR3 is 17 amino acids. CDR3 bases: TGTGCCAGCAACCGCGGACTAGCGGGAGGGTTGCTAGAGACCCAGTACTTC. Translation: CASNRGLAGGLLETQYF.

This clone was detected once. This rearrangement joins TRBV24-1 to TRBJ2-5; 7 bases are a match to TRBD1. Germline CDR1 and CDR2: KGHDR and SFDVKD. The V segment lost 3 bases and the J segment 3 bases; nucleotides outside the gene matches: 6. The CDR3 consists of 15 residues. The CDR3 here is CATSDPSTGKETQYF. The CDR3 nucleotides read TGTGCCACCAGTGATCCGTCGACAGGGAAAGAGACCCAGTACTTC.

The chain couples TRBV5-1 to TRBJ2-7; TRBD2 agrees at 10 bases. The CDR3 extends over 15 amino acids. Germline V gives CDR1 SGHRS, CDR2 YFSETQ. V dropped 0 bases and J dropped 5; count of bases not matched to a gene: 5. The CDR3 coding sequence is TGCGCCAGCAGCTTGGTGTCTAGCGGGAGCGACGAGCAGTACTTC. It is translated as CASSLVSSGSDEQYF.

The CDR3 nucleotides read TGTGCCAGCCCACAGGGGAAGGAGTATGGCTACACCTTC. It translates to CASPQGKEYGYTF. The V call is TRBV2, the J call TRBJ1-2, with 7 bases aligning to TRBD1. V lost 8 bases to trimming and J lost 5 bases; unmatched junction nucleotides: 8. The CDR3 runs 13 residues. The germline V gene has CDR1 SNHLY and CDR2 FYNNEI.

The genes are TRBV19 and TRBJ2-3, with 9 bases that match TRBD2. V shed 5 bases and J 4 bases; nucleotides not matched to a gene: 13. In germline, CDR1 is LNHDA, CDR2 SQIVND (reference sequence). The CDR3 covers 17 residues. DNA of the CDR3: TGTGCCAGTAGTCCATTGGGACTAGCAAGGGACGCAGATACGCAGTATTTT. Protein sequence: CASSPLGLARDADTQYF. Full variable domain (outside the CDR3, taken from reference TRBV19 and TRBJ2-3): DGGITQSPKYLFRKEGQNVTLSCEQNLNHDAMYWYRQDPGQGLRLIYYSQIVNDFQKGDIAEGYSVSREKKESFPLTVTSAQKNPTAFYLCASSPLGLARDADTQYFGPGTRLTVL.

This CDR3 reads CASSLEPGSPSSGNTIYF. CDR3 sequence (DNA): TGCGCCAGCAGCTTGGAGCCGGGGAGTCCCTCCTCTGGAAACACCATATATTTT. J is TRBJ1-3 and V is TRBV5-1; D ambiguous. Trimming took off 0 bases at V and 0 bases at J, with 16 bases between the two ends. This CDR3 comprises 18 residues. Germline-derived CDR1 and CDR2 are SGHRS and YFSETQ. The complete variable domain, with remaining parts taken from reference TRBV5-1 and TRBJ1-3, reads KAGVTQTPRYLIKTRGQQVTLSCSPISGHRSVSWYQQTPGQGLQFLFEYFSETQRNKGNFPGRFSGRQFSNSRSEMNVSTLELGDSALYLCASSLEPGSPSSGNTIYFGEGSWLTVV.

The chain has TRBV28 and TRBJ1-2; TRBD1 matches 9 bases. The V gene end was trimmed by 4 bases and the J gene end by 2 bases; junction bases not matched to a gene: 11. The CDR3 spans 17 residues. Germline values: CDR1 MDHEN, CDR2 SYDVKM. CDR3 nucleotide sequence: TGTGCCAGCAGTTCGCCGGGACAGGGAATCCTAAACTATGGCTACACCTTC. It encodes CASSSPGQGILNYGYTF.

This clone has only a few counts. The rearrangement uses TRBV4-2 and TRBJ2-7; TRBD2 agrees at 8 bases. V lost 6 bases and J lost 3; bases outside the gene matches: 13. The CDR3 consists of 16 residues. The germline CDR1 and CDR2 sequences are LGHNA and YNFKEQ. DNA of the CDR3: TGTGCCAGCAGGCTTGACGGTAGCGGGAATGTCTACGAGCAGTACTTC. Amino acids: CASRLDGSGNVYEQYF.

V and J are TRBV28 and TRBJ1-1; D ambiguous. The CDR3 totals 14 residues. Trimming pared 3 bases from V and 2 bases from J, leaving 10 bases between. Germline values: CDR1 MDHEN, CDR2 SYDVKM. CDR3 residues: CASSLSPRNTEAFF. In DNA, the CDR3 is TGTGCCAGCAGTTTGTCCCCCCGTAACACTGAAGCTTTCTTT.

In DNA, the CDR3 is TGTGCCAGCAGCGACCGGACAGGGGGCCGAGAAAAACTGTTTTTT. This translates into CASSDRTGGREKLFF. The chain joins TRBV9 to TRBJ1-4, with 11 bases that match TRBD1. V shed 3 bases, J shed 8 bases, and the junction held 6 bases outside the gene matches. The CDR3 spans 15 residues. Germline V gene sequence: CDR1 SGDLS, CDR2 YYNGEE.

V is TRBV7-9 and J is TRBJ1-1; maybe TRBD1 (5 bases). CDR3 length: 13 amino acids. The V and J ends lost 0 bases and 8 bases respectively, with 10 bases between them. Germline assignment: CDR1 SEHNR and CDR2 FQNEAQ (reference sequence). Here the CDR3 DNA reads TGTGCCAGCAGCTTAGCGGGGGGTCCCGAAGCTTTCTTT. Its protein product is CASSLAGGPEAFF. The complete variable domain, with remaining parts taken from reference TRBV7-9 and TRBJ1-1, reads DTGVSQNPRHKITKRGQNVTFRCDPISEHNRLYWYRQTLGQGPEFLTYFQNEAQLEKSRLLSDRFSAERPKGSFSTLEIQRTEQGDSAMYLCASSLAGGPEAFFGQGTRLTVV.

The V and J genes are TRBV25-1 and TRBJ2-1, with 8 bases fitting TRBD1. Germline-derived CDR1 and CDR2 are MGHDK and SYGVNS. The CDR3 contains 15 residues. Trimming cost V 2 bases and J 5 bases; bases outside gene matches: 5. CDR3 loop: CASSEPRGLNNEQFF. The CDR3 DNA is TGTGCCAGCAGTGAACCCAGGGGGCTTAACAATGAGCAGTTCTTC.

Ten or more counts support this clone. This chain joins TRBV6-4 and TRBJ2-5, with 7 bases identical to TRBD1. The CDR3 has 15 residues. V lost 2 bases, J lost 1 base, and 4 bases stayed unmatched. Germline V gene data show CDR1 as MRHNA and CDR2 as SNTAGT. The CDR3 region has the DNA TGTGCCAGCAGTGACGGCGCAGGGGGCCAAGAGACCCAGTACTTC. Amino acids: CASSDGAGGQETQYF.

This chain joins TRBV7-2 and TRBJ1-4; D gene ambiguous. Looked up from germline, CDR1 is SGHTA and CDR2 is FQGNSA. Trimming stripped 6 bases from V and 7 bases from J, with 15 bases between. The CDR3 totals 14 residues. The CDR3 region has the DNA TGTGCCAGCAGTACCGGGATCTGGACTGAAAAACTGTTTTTT. Protein: CASSTGIWTEKLFF.

The V gene is TRBV29-1, the J gene TRBJ1-2; TRBD1 might be the D (6 bases). The CDR3 extends over 12 amino acids. V was pared by 5 bases and J by 2 bases, with 9 bases between. Germline loops: CDR1 SQVTM, CDR2 ANQGSEA. The DNA of the CDR3 is TGCAGCGTTCGGACAGAGAACTATGGCTACACCTTC. This encodes CSVRTENYGYTF.

The V call is TRBV6-5, the J call TRBJ1-1; tentatively, D is TRBD1 (5 bases). Germline-derived CDR1 and CDR2 are MNHEY and SVGAGI. Trimming left V 7 bases short and J 5 bases short, with 17 bases between. This CDR3 region has 14 residues. Written as DNA, the CDR3 is TGTGCCAGCATCAACCCTAGGGGCAATACTGAAGCTTTCTTT. Translation: CASINPRGNTEAFF.

The gene calls are TRBV27 and TRBJ2-1; D unresolved. This CDR3 contains 16 residues. Trimming took off 5 bases at V and 2 bases at J, with 16 bases between the two ends. In germline, CDR1 is MNHEY, CDR2 SMNVEV (reference sequence). The CDR3 DNA follows: TGTGCCAGCAGTCCCTCCCAATACAGAACCTACAATGAGCAGTTCTTC. Translating it yields CASSPSQYRTYNEQFF.

The V call is TRBV28, the J call TRBJ2-1, with 7 bases fitting TRBD1. Germline assignment: CDR1 MDHEN and CDR2 SYDVKM. With V trimmed by 7 bases and J by 8 bases, 11 bases remained unmatched. The CDR3 sequence is 14 residues long. Here the CDR3 DNA reads TGTGCCAGCACCAGCATGACAGGGCGCTATGAGCAGTTCTTC. Amino acid sequence: CASTSMTGRYEQFF.

The chain combines TRBV18 with TRBJ2-2; D remains ambiguous. The CDR3 runs to 12 residues. The ends were cut back, 6 bases at V and 0 bases at J, with 2 bases in the middle. Per the germline V gene, CDR1 is KGHSH and CDR2 is LQKENI. CDR3 nucleotides: TGTGCCAGCTCCTCGAACACCGGGGAGCTGTTTTTT. Translation gives CASSSNTGELFF. The full variable domain, its missing parts supplied by reference TRBV18 and TRBJ2-2, is NAGVMQNPRHLVRRRGQEARLRCSPMKGHSHVYWYRQLPEEGLKFMVYLQKENIIDESGMPKERFSAEFPKEGPSILRIQQVVRGDSAAYFCASSSNTGELFFGEGSRLTVL.

This chain connects TRBV7-2 to TRBJ1-4; tentative D call: TRBD1 (5 bases). The germline V gene encodes CDR1 SGHTA and CDR2 FQGNSA. Trimming shortened V by 1 base and J by 8 bases, and 20 bases separated the two germline ends. The CDR3 covers 17 residues. CDR3 nucleotide sequence: TGTGCCAGCAGCTTAGAGGCGGCTTGGGGGGAGGAGGAAAAACTGTTTTTT. This sequence encodes CASSLEAAWGEEEKLFF.

CDR3 region: CASSFPGGSGGYGYTF. The CDR3, as DNA: TGTGCCAGCAGCTTCCCCGGGGGTTCCGGCGGCTATGGCTACACCTTC. This chain links TRBV5-4 with TRBJ1-2, with a possible D match to TRBD1 (5 bases). The CDR3 contains 16 residues. The germline V gene has CDR1 SGHNT and CDR2 YYREEE (reference sequence). The germline V and J ends were trimmed by 2 bases and 4 bases, with 18 bases remaining between them.

The chain carries TRBV2 and TRBJ1-6; D not resolved. The germline V gene encodes CDR1 SNHLY and CDR2 FYNNEI. Trimming cost V 4 bases and J 6 bases, with 10 bases left between them. This CDR3 comprises 14 residues. The DNA of the CDR3 is TGTGCCAGCAGTGCGGAGAATAGTAATTCACCCCTCCACTTT. It codes for CASSAENSNSPLHF.

Worth noting for this clone: The same CDR3 arises from other DNA sequences in this sample as well. The chain uses TRBV19 and TRBJ2-3, with TRBD2 identical over 7 bases. Germline assignment: CDR1 LNHDA and CDR2 SQIVND (reference sequence). V was clipped by 1 base and J by 0 bases; unmatched bases: 1. This CDR3 is built from 15 residues. CDR3 amino acids: CASSIGGGSTDTQYF. The CDR3 nucleotides are TGTGCCAGTAGTATAGGCGGGGGTAGCACAGATACGCAGTATTTT.

This chain links TRBV30 with TRBJ1-2; D unresolved. From germline, CDR1 is GTSNPN and CDR2 SVGIG (reference sequence). CDR3 length equals 13 residues. V was pared by 6 bases and J by 6 bases, with 17 bases between. CDR3 DNA: TGTGCCTGCCAGACCACGGGGATGAATGGCTACACCTTC. Its translation is CACQTTGMNGYTF.